This T cell receptor (beta chain) was captured in a study of cytomegalovirus exposure and HLA in healthy donors (dated by TCRdb to between 2016 and 2019). About the study as a whole: According to a later analysis, one platform produced both the 110 or so validation repertoires and the 670 or so repertoires of the first cohort. The study combined high-throughput TCR immunosequencing, statistical association of individual TCRs with disease status, and machine learning to predict cytomegalovirus infection status. Besides the first cohort of about 730 subjects, a separate validation cohort made up of over 95 different subjects was used. The study aimed to test whether cataloging public T cell receptors could reveal signatures of past pathogen exposure. Summary of the overall study and its limitations: A later analysis had no HLA typing for the validation cohort, so co-occurrence there was scored across all 130 or so repertoires. The classifier was reported to diagnose cytomegalovirus status with high specificity and sensitivity in both the original and validation cohorts. Most TCR sequences were observed very rarely across donors, whereas some public TCRs were present in many individuals. The study listed 150 to 200 TCR beta chains as associated with cytomegalovirus. Of the cluster scores, roughly 95% were above 0 in a later analysis, which found that TCRs clustered in the first cohort also tended to co-occur in the approximately 130 validation repertoires. Three of the identified cytomegalovirus-associated TCR beta chains were confirmed in vitro to be specific for cytomegalovirus antigens. The authors suggested that the approach could potentially be extended to other disease states and immunological phenotypes.

According to the germline V gene, CDR1 reads SGHRS and CDR2 reads YFSETQ. Between the V and J ends, shortened by 1 base and 2 bases respectively, the junction contains 7 bases. The CDR3, cysteine through phenylalanine, is 13 amino acids long. Left in the record is the CDR3 DNA by itself, 39 bases read in frame from the first base. Donors formed part of the validation cohort, which comprised 120 subjects and was distinct from the first cohort of roughly 600 subjects. To prepare the library, the immunoSEQ multiplex PCR assay was applied. The original pipeline was this. A statistical classification framework was built to diagnose cytomegalovirus status from the catalog of TCR beta chain sequences. The immuneACCESS repertoire file appears here via TCRdb, limited to in-frame rearrangements. These files lack a portion of the clones; in checked studies, under half of the deficit traces to unresolved V genes, and the cause of the others is not known. The DNA gave D and trimming, while V, J and clone size come from that table. Across this sample there are 200,000 or so clones, with around nine tenths seen only once. The biggest ten clones account for roughly 2% of the sample.

Notes on this clone: It has no known antigen specificity. No qualities accompany the bases; no much larger clone lies one base away.

The sample consisted of PBMCs. The source is a woman aged 18 to 35 in good health and CMV-seropositive. The chain is made from TRBV5-1 and TRBJ2-7, and the D gene may be TRBD2, 5 bases matching. The base sequence is TGCGCCAGCAGCTTGTCTAGCACCTACGAGCAGTACTTC. Translated, it gives CASSLSSTYEQYF.